One TCR beta chain is described in this entry. Its antigen is undetermined. Isolated RNA was reverse transcribed in full, so expressed TCRB transcripts were sequenced. The data were produced by immunoSEQ multiplex PCR, yet TCRdb's version contains in-frame clones alone and is incomplete. The profile shows 95,000 to 150,000 clones, around 17% of them singletons. The data are from a study of beta chain features in type 1 diabetes. Whole-study results and caveats: Researchers report that Type 1 diabetes patients had moderately but significantly shorter TCRB CDR3s across all four CD4+ subsets.

With V trimmed by 4 bases and J by 0 bases, 2 bases remained unmatched. This CDR3 contains 15 residues. CDR1 and CDR2 from the germline V gene are SNHLY and FYNNEI. The sequence derives from a man aged 25-45 years with type 1 diabetes. Sequenced material: central memory CD4+ T cells from blood. V gene TRBV2 combines with J gene TRBJ2-3, with 9 bases matching TRBD2. The CDR3 DNA follows: TGTGCCAGCAGTGCAAGCGGGGGGAGCACAGATACGCAGTATTTT. Its protein product is CASSASGGSTDTQYF.